The clone carrying this T cell receptor beta chain was observed a handful of times. The target antigen is unknown. This entry comes from a study of T-cell memory formation after mild COVID-19. Overall study context: Largely, the TCR clusters proved donor specific. Whole-study results and caveats: Among contracting clones, CD4+ were mainly CM/EM and CD8+ enriched in EMRA.

The CDR3 contains 15 residues. The germline V gene has CDR1 ENHRY and CDR2 SYGVKD. V gave up 4 bases and J gave up 0 bases, with 10 bases separating them. From 5'RACE with constant-segment primers came TCR alpha and TCR beta cDNA libraries that carried sample barcodes and UMIs. TCRdb re-called the 5' RACE reads with MiXCR, one entry per CDR3 protein. This sample has 300,000 to 350,000 distinct CDR3 sequences, with roughly a fifth found just once. The TCR comes from a man aged 18 to 29 who had mild COVID-19 (a few samples of this study predate the infection). Cell type and time point are not known. The specimen was PBMCs or a T cell subset sorted from them (not recorded which). The J gene is TRBJ2-1, the V gene TRBV10-3; D unclear. The CDR3 bases are TGTGCCATCAGTGCGACAACGGGCTCCTACAATGAGCAGTTCTTC. It is translated as CAISATTGSYNEQFF.